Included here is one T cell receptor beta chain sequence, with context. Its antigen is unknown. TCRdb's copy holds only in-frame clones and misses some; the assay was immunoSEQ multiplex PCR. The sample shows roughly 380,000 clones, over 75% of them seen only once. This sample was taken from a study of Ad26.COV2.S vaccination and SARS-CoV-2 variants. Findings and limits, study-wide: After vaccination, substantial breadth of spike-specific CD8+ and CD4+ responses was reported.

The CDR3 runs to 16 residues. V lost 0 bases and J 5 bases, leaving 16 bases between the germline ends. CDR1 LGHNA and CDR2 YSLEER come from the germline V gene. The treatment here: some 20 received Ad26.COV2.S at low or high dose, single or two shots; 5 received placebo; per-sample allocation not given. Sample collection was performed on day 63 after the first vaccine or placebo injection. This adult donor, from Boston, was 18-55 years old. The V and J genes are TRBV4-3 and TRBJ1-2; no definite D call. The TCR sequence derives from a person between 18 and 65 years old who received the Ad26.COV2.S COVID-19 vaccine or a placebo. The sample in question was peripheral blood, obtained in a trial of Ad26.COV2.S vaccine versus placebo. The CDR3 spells CASSQDFAGSTYGYTF. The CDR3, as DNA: TGCGCCAGCAGCCAAGATTTTGCAGGTTCTACATATGGCTACACCTTC.